These 27 T cell receptor beta chains were sequenced from one sample in a study of beta chain features in type 1 diabetes. Investigators reverse transcribed all isolated RNA, so they sequenced expressed TCRB transcripts. TCRdb's copy holds only in-frame clones and misses some; the assay was immunoSEQ multiplex PCR. The sample lists under 450,000 clones, 14% occurring once. Sequencing was carried out using naive CD4+ T cells from blood. Receptor source: a man aged 25 to 40 in good health.

This clone was observed a few times. The rearrangement uses TRBV10-3 and TRBJ2-7; the match to TRBD2 covers 8 bases. The CDR3 contains 15 residues. The trim removed 7 bases at V and 5 bases at J, leaving 13 bases unmatched. The germline CDR1 and CDR2 sequences are ENHRY and SYGVKD. The CDR3 nucleotides read TGTGCCATCAAAAGGGAAGCGGGGGCCTACCACGAGCAGTACTTC. Its protein product is CAIKREAGAYHEQYF.

The rearrangement uses TRBV14 and TRBJ2-7; 11 bases align to TRBD2. The ends lost 1 base at V and 3 bases at J; junction bases unmatched: 8. CDR1 is SGHDN, CDR2 FVKESK, per germline. The CDR3 runs 17 residues. The CDR3 loop reads CASSQALASGRSYEQYV. The CDR3 nucleotides are TGTGCCAGCAGCCAAGCTCTGGCTAGCGGGAGGAGCTACGAGCAGTACGTC.

J is TRBJ2-1 and V is TRBV4-1; D unclear. V gave up 2 bases and J gave up 8 bases, with 10 bases separating them. The V gene's germline CDR1 is MGHRA and CDR2 YSYEKL. The CDR3 is made up of 13 amino acids. The DNA for the CDR3 is TGCGCCAGCAGCCAAACCCCCGGGCATGAGCAGTTCTTC. It specifies CASSQTPGHEQFF.

This chain links TRBV7-2 with TRBJ1-5, with D unresolved. This CDR3 is 14 amino acids long. The germline CDR1 and CDR2 sequences are SGHTA and FQGNSA. Trimming cost V 5 bases and J 4 bases, with 12 bases left between them. CDR3 loop: CASSPKGTNQPQHF. The CDR3 nucleotides read TGTGCCAGCAGCCCCAAAGGCACAAATCAGCCCCAGCATTTT. Variable domain in full (rest from reference TRBV7-2 and TRBJ1-5): GAGVSQSPSNKVTEKGKDVELRCDPISGHTALYWYRQSLGQGLEFLIYFQGNSAPDKSGLPSDRFSAERTGGSVSTLTIQRTQQEDSAVYLCASSPKGTNQPQHFGDGTRLSIL.

This clone has more than one count but fewer than ten. The chain recombines TRBV18 with TRBJ2-5; D possibly corresponds to TRBD2 (5 bases). Germline assignment: CDR1 KGHSH and CDR2 LQKENI. Trimming took 0 bases from V and 4 from J, leaving 9 bases between them. The CDR3 runs to 14 residues. The CDR3 region has the DNA TGTGCCAGCTCACCACCATCGGCGGGAGAGACCCAGTACTTC. It translates to CASSPPSAGETQYF.

This clone was observed a few times. The chain is built from TRBV30 and TRBJ1-1; D call uncertain. V was cut by 2 bases and J by 1 base, with 14 bases left in between. The CDR3 has 15 amino acids. Germline CDR1 reads GTSNPN; CDR2 reads SVGIG (reference sequence). CDR3 loop: CAWSREVLKNTEAFF. The CDR3 region has the DNA TGTGCCTGGAGTAGAGAGGTACTAAAGAACACTGAAGCTTTCTTT.

This chain connects TRBV28 to TRBJ2-5, with 10 bases that match TRBD1. CDR1 and CDR2 (germline): MDHEN, SYDVKM. This CDR3 is built from 15 residues. Trimming took 5 bases from V and 3 from J; bases not matched to a gene: 6. CDR3 in DNA: TGTGCCAGCAGTCTCGCCGGACAGGGGGAAGAGACCCAGTACTTC. Protein: CASSLAGQGEETQYF.

V is TRBV7-7 and J is TRBJ2-5; 8 bases align to TRBD1. Germline-derived CDR1 and CDR2 are SSHAT and FNYEAQ (reference sequence). Germline trimming cut 5 bases from V and 4 bases from J; bases unmatched to any gene: 3. The CDR3 has 13 amino acids. This CDR3 reads CASSRGTGETQYF. CDR3 nucleotide sequence: TGTGCCAGCAGCCGGGGGACAGGAGAGACCCAGTACTTC.

This clone was seen a handful of times. This chain uses TRBV7-2 with TRBJ2-7; 10 nucleotides match TRBD2. The CDR3 contains 15 residues. Unmatched junction bases numbered 7, after V lost 5 bases and J lost 3 bases. CDR1 and CDR2 (germline): SGHTA, FQGNSA. The CDR3 coding sequence is TGTGCCAGCAGCCTAGATTTAGCGGGAGGCTACGAGCAGTACGTC. This translates into CASSLDLAGGYEQYV.

The V call is TRBV30, the J call TRBJ1-5; no definite D call. Trimming took 2 bases from V and 11 from J, leaving 13 bases between them. The CDR3 length is 12 residues. Looked up from germline, CDR1 is GTSNPN and CDR2 is SVGIG (reference sequence). CDR3 sequence reads: CAWSPSNGAQHF. The CDR3 region has the DNA TGTGCCTGGAGTCCCTCGAACGGAGCCCAGCATTTT.

V gene TRBV7-9 combines with J gene TRBJ2-4, with D tentatively TRBD2 (5 bases). The length of the CDR3 is 15 residues. Germline V CDR1 and CDR2: SEHNR, FQNEAQ (reference sequence). V was trimmed by 2 bases and J by 1 base, leaving 9 bases between them. CDR3 residues: CASSLWPGAKNIQYF. The CDR3 DNA is TGTGCCAGCAGCTTATGGCCGGGGGCCAAAAACATTCAGTACTTC.

The gene calls are TRBV4-2 and TRBJ2-3, with TRBD2 as a possible D gene (5 bases). Trimming took off 0 bases at V and 1 base at J, with 11 bases between the two ends. Germline V lookup: CDR1 LGHNA, CDR2 YNFKEQ. The CDR3 covers 16 residues. CDR3 loop: CASSQDKADGTDTQYF. CDR3 in DNA: TGTGCCAGCAGCCAAGACAAAGCGGACGGCACAGATACGCAGTATTTT.

The V and J genes are TRBV29-1 and TRBJ2-7; D tentatively fits TRBD1 or TRBD2 (6 bases each). V was shortened by 6 bases and J by 1 base, with 16 bases between the two germline ends. Germline-derived CDR1 and CDR2 are SQVTM and ANQGSEA. The CDR3 has 14 amino acids. DNA of the CDR3: TGCAGCGTGGGAGTGGGGGGCCGATCCTACGAGCAGTACTTC. Translating it yields CSVGVGGRSYEQYF.

The chain carries TRBV18 and TRBJ2-7; D unclear. Germline CDR1 and CDR2: KGHSH and LQKENI. There are 13 residues in the CDR3. With 2 bases removed from V and 0 bases from J, the gap between germline ends came to 5 bases. CDR3 sequence: CASSPTSSYEQYF. The DNA of the CDR3 is TGTGCCAGCTCACCAACCAGCTCCTACGAGCAGTACTTC. Using reference TRBV18 and TRBJ2-7 for the parts outside the CDR3, the full variable domain is NAGVMQNPRHLVRRRGQEARLRCSPMKGHSHVYWYRQLPEEGLKFMVYLQKENIIDESGMPKERFSAEFPKEGPSILRIQQVVRGDSAAYFCASSPTSSYEQYFGPGTRLTVT.

This clone was observed a handful of times. The chain has TRBV29-1 and TRBJ2-5; D is ambiguous. Trimming took off 2 bases at V and 5 bases at J, with 15 bases between the two ends. The CDR3 extends over 14 amino acids. Germline V CDR1 and CDR2: SQVTM, ANQGSEA. CDR3: CSVENRGRGETQYF. The CDR3 nucleotides are TGCAGCGTTGAAAATAGAGGACGCGGTGAGACCCAGTACTTC.

This clone showed up just a few times. The chain links TRBV5-1 to TRBJ2-5, with a weak D call TRBD2 (6 bases). The germline V gene has CDR1 SGHRS and CDR2 YFSETQ. The CDR3 has 15 amino acids. V was cut by 0 bases and J by 4 bases, with 13 bases left in between. CDR3: CASSLDPGGRETQYF. Written as DNA, the CDR3 is TGCGCCAGCAGCTTGGATCCAGGAGGGAGAGAGACCCAGTACTTC.

The genes are TRBV4-1 and TRBJ2-5; 8 positions match TRBD1. The CDR3 sequence is 17 residues long. V dropped 6 bases and J dropped 4; count of bases not matched to a gene: 16. Germline CDR1 is MGHRA and CDR2 is YSYEKL. CDR3 region: CASSRQGLSQGGETQYF. CDR3 nucleotide sequence: TGCGCCAGCAGTAGACAGGGGCTGTCCCAGGGTGGAGAGACCCAGTACTTC.

V and J are TRBV6-6 and TRBJ1-5, with D tentatively TRBD1 (5 bases). In germline, CDR1 is MNHNY, CDR2 SVGAGI (reference sequence). The CDR3 is 16 amino acids. The V end lost 0 bases, the J end lost 0 bases, and 9 bases lay between the germline ends. The CDR3 DNA reads as TGTGCCAGCAGTTACTCGAGAGGGGATAGCAATCAGCCCCAGCATTTT. Residues: CASSYSRGDSNQPQHF.

This clone appeared a few times. J is TRBJ2-7 and V is TRBV5-4, with 7 positions matching TRBD2. The CDR3 runs to 14 residues. V lost 5 bases and J lost 0; bases outside the gene matches: 5. Per germline, CDR1 SGHNT and CDR2 YYREEE (reference sequence). The CDR3 nucleotides are TGTGCCAGCAGAAGTGGACTAGGCTCCTACGAGCAGTACGTC. It specifies CASRSGLGSYEQYV.

J is TRBJ2-4 and V is TRBV18; D perhaps matches TRBD1 (5 bases). V was shortened by 2 bases and J by 0 bases, with 8 bases between the two germline ends. The germline CDR1 and CDR2 sequences are KGHSH and LQKENI. The CDR3 contains 15 residues. The CDR3 protein is CASSPGALAKNIQYF. In DNA, the CDR3 is TGTGCCAGCTCACCAGGGGCATTAGCCAAAAACATTCAGTACTTC.

This clone showed up just a few times. V is TRBV13 and J is TRBJ2-1; 11 nucleotides align to TRBD2. The CDR3 consists of 16 residues. The ends lost 1 base at V and 4 bases at J; junction bases unmatched: 3. Per the germline V gene, CDR1 is PRHDT and CDR2 is FYEKMQ (reference sequence). Written as DNA, the CDR3 is TGTGCCAGCAGCTTAGAGGGACTAGCGGTTTACAATGAGCAGTTCTTC. Translating it yields CASSLEGLAVYNEQFF.

The chain recombines TRBV4-1 with TRBJ2-5; 10 bases align to TRBD1. The junction had 4 bases not matched to a gene; V was cut back by 7 bases and J by 2 bases. The V gene's germline CDR1 is MGHRA and CDR2 YSYEKL. The CDR3 has 14 residues. The CDR3 DNA is TGCGCCAGCACCCGGACAGGGGGACAAGAGACCCAGTACTTC. It yields the protein CASTRTGGQETQYF.

This clone was counted only a few times. The rearrangement uses TRBV7-2 and TRBJ2-7; 11 nucleotides agree with TRBD2. There are 15 residues in the CDR3. V gave up 4 bases and J gave up 7 bases; unmatched junction bases: 9. Germline values: CDR1 SGHTA, CDR2 FQGNSA. The CDR3 protein is CASSSTSGGYREQYF. CDR3 in DNA: TGTGCCAGCAGCTCTACTAGCGGGGGATACCGGGAGCAGTACTTC. The full variable domain, its missing parts supplied by reference TRBV7-2 and TRBJ2-7, is GAGVSQSPSNKVTEKGKDVELRCDPISGHTALYWYRQSLGQGLEFLIYFQGNSAPDKSGLPSDRFSAERTGGSVSTLTIQRTQQEDSAVYLCASSSTSGGYREQYFGPGTRLTVT.

This clone has only a few counts. The V gene is TRBV9, the J gene TRBJ2-6; 9 nucleotides align to TRBD2. Germline-derived CDR1 and CDR2 are SGDLS and YYNGEE. The CDR3 is 14 residues long. V lost 0 bases to trimming and J lost 12 bases; unmatched junction nucleotides: 4. CDR3 region: CASSVGTSDSVLTF. Written as DNA, the CDR3 is TGTGCCAGCAGCGTAGGGACTAGCGACTCCGTCCTGACTTTC.

About this clone: A read error may account for a junction end that differs from germline. V and J are TRBV5-1 and TRBJ2-3, with D tentatively TRBD1 or TRBD2 (5 bases each). This CDR3 region has 10 residues. Germline values: CDR1 SGHRS, CDR2 YFSETQ. CDR3: CASGPTFKDF. The CDR3 DNA reads TGCGCCTCGGGGCCAACATTCAAAGATTTT.

This clone was recorded a few times. This chain joins TRBV19 and TRBJ1-1; D not certain. The CDR3 sequence is 11 residues long. The V end was cut by 6 bases, the J end by 11 bases, with 13 bases between. Looked up from germline, CDR1 is LNHDA and CDR2 is SQIVND (reference sequence). The CDR3 DNA follows: TGTGCCAGTAGACTTCGACAAGTGGCTTTCTTT. This encodes CASRLRQVAFF.

This clone was seen just once. The chain has TRBV10-3 and TRBJ2-2; D not resolved. The V and J ends lost 6 bases and 1 base respectively, with 12 bases between them. This CDR3 region has 15 residues. The germline gives CDR1 ENHRY, CDR2 SYGVKD. The CDR3, as DNA: TGTGCCATCAGCCTCCGCCCGATGAACACCGGGGAGCTGTTTTTT. It codes for CAISLRPMNTGELFF.